This T cell receptor beta chain was observed in a study of blood T cell repertoires in COVID-19. There are 14 residues in the CDR3. V gave up 6 bases and J gave up 2 bases, with 14 bases separating them. Germline values: CDR1 SGHRS, CDR2 YFSETQ. Produced via immunoSEQ multiplex PCR; TCRdb's table is partial and in-frame only. Among about 250,000 clones, around 84% were seen once, and the ten largest hold more than 1.5%. This clone was found once. The sequenced material came from PBMCs or T cells enriched from blood (not recorded which). The chain recombines TRBV5-1 with TRBJ2-5; D is undetermined. The receptor was derived from a man aged 35 to 55 who had recovered from COVID-19. This chain's CDR3 is CASNLGGQQETQYF. Here the CDR3 DNA reads TGCGCCAGCAATCTCGGCGGCCAACAAGAGACCCAGTACTTC.